A selection of T cell receptor beta chains follows, all from one sample in a study of shared clonotypes between healthy human individuals. The repertoire was sequenced with immunoSEQ multiplex PCR; TCRdb's copy has only in-frame clones and lacks some. The sample contains just over 2,000,000 clones, about 95% of which appear only once. The sample comprised naive CD8+ T cells sorted from blood. The receptors originated from a man aged 18 to 29 in good health. The CDR3 runs from the conserved cysteine through the conserved F or W. A D gene is named only where the DNA matches it firmly. Clone size appears in some rows only: once, few, many, or a class for an expanded clone.

D gene	V gene	clone size	J gene	CDR3 protein	CDR3 DNA
NA	TRBV10-3	NA	TRBJ1-1	CAISEAGATEAFF	TGTGCCATCAGTGAGGCAGGGGCGACTGAAGCTTTCTTT
TRBD2	TRBV7-3	NA	TRBJ2-1	CASSRTSGGTNEQFF	TGTGCCAGCAGCCGAACTAGCGGGGGGACCAATGAGCAGTTCTTC
TRBD2	TRBV27	NA	TRBJ2-7	CASSFRTSGAGEQYF	TGTGCCAGCAGTTTTCGGACTAGCGGGGCGGGAGAGCAGTACTTC
NA	TRBV7-9	once	TRBJ2-3	CASSPRTGGGTDTQYF	TGTGCCAGCAGCCCGAGAACAGGTGGGGGCACAGATACGCAGTATTTT
NA	TRBV5-1	NA	TRBJ2-5	CASSLGHGIEETQYF	TGCGCCAGCAGCTTGGGTCACGGAATTGAAGAGACCCAGTACTTC
NA	TRBV6-5	NA	TRBJ2-2	CASWDTRTGELFF	TGTGCCTCATGGGACACGCGCACCGGGGAGCTGTTTTTT
TRBD2	TRBV5-5	NA	TRBJ2-7	CASSFSGPHYEQYF	TGTGCCAGCAGCTTTAGCGGGCCCCACTACGAGCAGTACTTC
TRBD1	TRBV7-9	NA	TRBJ2-3	CASSPDRVHGADTQYF	TGTGCCAGCAGCCCGGACAGGGTCCACGGTGCAGATACGCAGTATTTT
NA	TRBV7-9	NA	TRBJ2-7	CASSLGSPYEQYF	TGTGCCAGCAGCTTAGGCTCCCCCTATGAGCAGTACTTC
TRBD1	TRBV5-6	NA	TRBJ1-2	CASSTTGGFGYTF	TGTGCCAGCAGTACCACAGGGGGCTTTGGGTACACCTTC
NA	TRBV30	NA	TRBJ2-5	CAWSVNRASWETQYF	TGTGCCTGGAGTGTCAACCGGGCCAGCTGGGAGACCCAGTACTTC
NA	TRBV7-9	NA	TRBJ1-1	CASSLTLGTDTEAFF	TGTGCCAGCAGTCTCACCCTAGGGACTGACACTGAAGCTTTCTTT
TRBD2	TRBV4-1	NA	TRBJ2-1	CASSQDYSGGAVEQFF	TGCGCCAGCAGCCAAGATTATAGCGGGGGGGCCGTTGAGCAGTTCTTC
NA	TRBV5-1	NA	TRBJ1-1	CASSPPGAEENTEAFF	TGCGCCAGCAGCCCACCGGGGGCAGAAGAGAACACTGAAGCTTTCTTT